This T cell receptor beta chain appears in the sequencing data of a study of T cell therapy after organ transplantation. Across the study: Expansion used a peptide pool of 30 HLA class I and II CMV epitopes.

Clones were sequenced by immunoSEQ multiplex PCR, and TCRdb holds only the in-frame ones, with some missing. The sample lists around 5,000 clones, roughly two thirds occurring once. This clone occurred once. No antigen is known for it. CDR1 MGHRA and CDR2 YSYEKL come from the germline V gene. This CDR3 is built from 17 residues. Trimming at V came to 1 base and at J to 5 bases, leaving 12 bases not matched to a gene. Time point reported: 4-8 weeks after completion of therapy. These patients had received solid-organ transplants and had drug-resistant or recurrent cytomegalovirus. This chain connects TRBV4-1 to TRBJ2-5; 8 nucleotides agree with TRBD1. This receptor was taken from a human patient who had received a solid organ transplant and had CMV disease. The graft donor may have contributed some T cells. The material was CD8+ T cells from blood, obtained after autologous CMV-specific T cell therapy. The CDR3 DNA follows: TGCGCCAGCAGCCAAGTCTCAGGGGGCTCCTTGGGGGAGACCCAGTACTTC. Translation: CASSQVSGGSLGETQYF.